This T cell receptor (beta chain) was obtained from a study of memory CD4+ T cells and cytomegalovirus serostatus. The data were produced by immunoSEQ multiplex PCR, yet TCRdb's version contains in-frame clones alone and is incomplete. The sample has fewer than 50,000 clones, 70% to 85% seen once. The V gene end was trimmed by 2 bases and the J gene end by 6 bases; junction bases not matched to a gene: 8. The CDR3 totals 15 residues. Germline V gene lookup returns CDR1 SEHNR and CDR2 FQNEAQ (reference sequence). Single viable CD3+CD4+CD8-CD45RO+ cells were sorted as the memory CD4+ T cells. What was sequenced was memory CD4+ T cells from blood. This TCR was sampled from an adult in good health and CMV-seropositive. The chain is built from TRBV7-9 and TRBJ2-3, with TRBD1 matching over 7 bases. CDR3 sequence: CASSLRTGAEDTQYF. The CDR3, as DNA: TGTGCCAGCAGCTTAAGAACAGGGGCAGAGGATACGCAGTATTTT.